One and the same sample provided the 5 T cell receptor beta chains below, sequenced in a study of Tregs in tolerant kidney transplant recipients. The repertoire was sequenced with immunoSEQ multiplex PCR; TCRdb's copy has only in-frame clones and lacks some. The sample holds 200,000 to 300,000 clones, 80% to 85% seen once. The sample consisted of CD4+ T cells from blood. These receptors came from a human donor in good health.

The V call is TRBV19, the J call TRBJ2-1, with D perhaps being TRBD1 or TRBD2 (6 bases each). Trimming left V 3 bases short and J 2 bases short, with 17 bases between. The CDR3 runs to 17 residues. From germline, CDR1 is LNHDA and CDR2 SQIVND (reference sequence). The CDR3 sequence is CASSILQGRSPYNEQFF. CDR3 DNA: TGTGCCAGTAGTATCCTCCAGGGGAGGAGTCCCTACAATGAGCAGTTCTTC.

In DNA form, the CDR3 reads TGCGCCAGCTGTCAGTCCCTGAACACTGAAGCTTTCTTT. It specifies CASCQSLNTEAFF. This chain links TRBV10-1 with TRBJ1-1; D is undetermined. The CDR3 consists of 13 residues. Trimming removed 8 bases from V and 0 bases from J, with 10 bases in between. Germline loops: CDR1 WNHNN, CDR2 SYGVQD (reference sequence).

The chain links TRBV7-9 to TRBJ1-1, with D possibly being TRBD1 (6 bases). The CDR3 is 15 residues long. Germline V lookup: CDR1 SEHNR, CDR2 FQNEAQ (reference sequence). The V and J ends lost 0 bases and 7 bases respectively, with 15 bases between them. CDR3: CASSLAEYRANEAFF. In DNA, the CDR3 is TGTGCCAGCAGCTTAGCGGAATACAGGGCAAATGAAGCTTTCTTT.

The V gene is TRBV25-1, the J gene TRBJ1-2, with TRBD1 as a possible D gene (5 bases). The CDR3 consists of 15 residues. Trimming left V 1 base short and J 4 bases short, with 13 bases between. CDR1 is MGHDK and CDR2 is SYGVNS in the germline V gene. The CDR3 loop is CASSESVGGGYGYTF. The CDR3 nucleotides read TGTGCCAGCAGTGAATCGGTGGGGGGGGGCTATGGCTACACCTTC.

The rearrangement uses TRBV29-1 and TRBJ2-7, with unresolved D. The germline V and J ends were trimmed by 4 bases and 1 base, with 8 bases remaining between them. The CDR3 covers 12 residues. CDR1 is SQVTM, CDR2 ANQGSEA, per germline. The CDR3 DNA reads TGCAGCGTTGTCACAGAATCCTACGAGCAGTACTTC. Translated: CSVVTESYEQYF.